The 15 T cell receptor beta chains below come from one sample, sequenced in a study of blood T cells in healthy people across ages. Primed by a sample-barcoded 5' primer and a J-beta primer mix, a second PCR proceeded for roughly 6 to 12 cycles. TCRdb fed the 5' RACE reads into MiXCR, producing one record per CDR3 protein. The table shows fewer than 700,000 distinct CDR3 sequences, with about 43% occurring only once. Input material: blood. The receptors originated from a man at least 80 years old in good health.

This clonotype was seen a few times. This chain connects TRBV29-1 to TRBJ2-2; 8 nucleotides line up with TRBD1. There are 12 residues in the CDR3. Unmatched junction bases numbered 0, after V lost 1 base and J lost 8 bases. Germline V gene sequence: CDR1 SQVTM, CDR2 ANQGSEA. For the CDR3, the DNA is TGCAGCGTTGAAGGGGACAGGGGGGAGCTGTTTTTT. Amino acid sequence: CSVEGDRGELFF.

This chain connects TRBV6-5 to TRBJ2-5, with D perhaps being TRBD1 or TRBD2 (7 bases each). CDR1 is MNHEY, CDR2 SVGAGI, per germline. Trimming stripped 6 bases from V and 5 bases from J, with 19 bases between. This CDR3 is 15 amino acids long. CDR3 sequence: CASRRGGQNYETQYF. CDR3 nucleotide sequence: TGTGCCAGCAGGAGGGGGGGACAGAACTACGAGACCCAGTACTTC.

The chain combines TRBV10-1 with TRBJ1-4, with a possible D match to TRBD1 (5 bases). This CDR3 region has 14 residues. V shed 4 bases and J shed 8 bases, with 14 bases lying between them. The germline V gene has CDR1 WNHNN and CDR2 SYGVQD (reference sequence). The CDR3 here is CASSAGTRGEKLFF. CDR3 bases: TGCGCCAGCAGTGCCGGGACTCGGGGAGAAAAACTGTTTTTT.

This clonotype appeared a few times. This chain connects TRBV11-2 to TRBJ2-5; D is ambiguous. The CDR3 is made up of 14 amino acids. V lost 1 base, J lost 5 bases, and 11 bases lay in between. Germline V gene sequence: CDR1 SGHAT, CDR2 FQNNGV. The CDR3 sequence: CASSLVRSGETQYF. For the CDR3, the DNA is TGTGCCAGCAGCTTAGTACGGTCCGGGGAGACCCAGTACTTC.

This clonotype was seen repeatedly, ten times or more. The rearrangement uses TRBV7-9 and TRBJ2-3; 9 bases line up with TRBD2. The CDR3 totals 15 residues. Germline loops: CDR1 SEHNR, CDR2 FQNEAQ (reference sequence). V lost 2 bases to trimming and J lost 10 bases; unmatched junction nucleotides: 10. The CDR3 loop is CASSLSGTSKEAQYF. CDR3 DNA sequence: TGTGCCAGCAGCTTATCCGGGACTAGCAAGGAGGCGCAGTATTTT.

The chain joins TRBV28 to TRBJ1-1; the D gene is possibly TRBD1 (5 bases). Germline values: CDR1 MDHEN, CDR2 SYDVKM. The CDR3 totals 16 residues. Trimming cost V 6 bases and J 1 base, with 18 bases left between them. For the CDR3, the DNA is TGTGCCAGCAGCCGTGGGGACGAGGCCGGGAACACTGAAGCTTTCTTT. This gives the protein CASSRGDEAGNTEAFF.

The chain couples TRBV7-2 to TRBJ1-1, with TRBD1 matching 7 bases. The CDR3 contains 15 residues. CDR1 is SGHTA, CDR2 FQGNSA, per germline. The ends lost 6 bases at V and 3 bases at J; junction bases unmatched: 10. The CDR3 loop is CASRRAPGGDTEAFF. Here the CDR3 DNA reads TGTGCCAGCAGACGGGCGCCAGGGGGGGACACTGAAGCTTTCTTT.

This clonotype was seen more than once but under ten times. With a much larger clone just one base away, this may be a read error. The rearrangement links TRBV6-5 to TRBJ2-1; 11 positions agree with TRBD1. Per germline, CDR1 MNHEY and CDR2 SVGAGI. V lost 6 bases, J lost 10 bases, and 8 bases stayed unmatched. This CDR3 spans 14 amino acids. Here the CDR3 DNA reads TGTGCCAGCAGGCGGGGACAGGGGGTCTACGAGCAGTTCTTC. Translated, it gives CASRRGQGVYEQFF.

J is TRBJ2-3 and V is TRBV6-2 or TRBV6-3; a possible D gene is TRBD1 (5 bases). Trimming removed 2 bases from V and 3 bases from J, with 12 bases in between. CDR1 and CDR2 from the germline V gene are MNHEY and SVGEGT. The CDR3 loop spans 15 amino acids. The CDR3 DNA reads as TGTGCCAGCAGTTACAGCGACAGACCAACAGATACGCAGTATTTT. Translated: CASSYSDRPTDTQYF.

The CDR3: CASRALAGGTDTQYF. The CDR3 DNA is TGTGCCAGCAGGGCACTAGCGGGGGGAACAGATACGCAGTATTTT. The chain joins TRBV7-2 to TRBJ2-3; 12 bases match TRBD2. This CDR3 is built from 15 residues. V gave up 6 bases and J gave up 3 bases; unmatched junction bases: 4. CDR1 and CDR2 from the germline V gene are SGHTA and FQGNSA. The full variable domain, completed using reference TRBV7-2 and TRBJ2-3, is GAGVSQSPSNKVTEKGKDVELRCDPISGHTALYWYRQSLGQGLEFLIYFQGNSAPDKSGLPSDRFSAERTGGSVSTLTIQRTQQEDSAVYLCASRALAGGTDTQYFGPGTRLTVL.

This clonotype has only a few counts. Here the CDR3 DNA reads TGTGCCAGCAGTTCCGCCGGGACAGGGAAGAAGCAGTACTTC. Translation: CASSSAGTGKKQYF. This chain links TRBV28 with TRBJ2-7; TRBD1 matches 9 bases. The CDR3 consists of 14 residues. The J segment lost 8 bases and the V segment lost 4 bases, leaving 9 bases of the junction unmatched. CDR1 MDHEN and CDR2 SYDVKM come from the germline V gene.

This clonotype was observed many times. The V call is TRBV29-1, the J call TRBJ2-5, with TRBD1 identical over 12 bases. The CDR3 is 15 amino acids. Per the germline V gene, CDR1 is SQVTM and CDR2 is ANQGSEA. The trim removed 3 bases at V and 6 bases at J, leaving 8 bases unmatched. The CDR3: CSVDKPGQGAKTQYF. Here the CDR3 DNA reads TGCAGCGTTGATAAACCGGGACAGGGGGCCAAGACCCAGTACTTC.

This chain joins TRBV14 and TRBJ2-5; 7 bases map to TRBD1. Per the germline V gene, CDR1 is SGHDN and CDR2 is FVKESK. The CDR3 covers 15 residues. Unmatched junction bases numbered 7, after V lost 4 bases and J lost 2 bases. This CDR3 is CASSLLRDRQETQYF. The CDR3 region has the DNA TGTGCCAGCAGCCTCCTCCGGGACAGACAAGAGACCCAGTACTTC.

The gene calls are TRBV28 and TRBJ2-5; weak D call: TRBD2 (7 bases). The V end was cut by 5 bases, the J end by 1 base, with 14 bases between. CDR1 is MDHEN, CDR2 SYDVKM, per germline. This CDR3 has 15 residues. The CDR3, as DNA: TGTGCCAGCAGTCAAGGGGGGGCCTCCCAAGAGACCCAGTACTTC. It yields the protein CASSQGGASQETQYF.

This clonotype was picked up a small number of times. The chain is built from TRBV7-3 and TRBJ2-1; tentative D call: TRBD2 (5 bases). Trimming pared 2 bases from V and 6 bases from J, leaving 14 bases between. The CDR3 runs to 15 residues. Germline loops: CDR1 SGHTA, CDR2 FQGTGA. The CDR3 loop reads CASSLAVAGFNEQFF. DNA of the CDR3: TGTGCCAGCAGCTTAGCGGTGGCGGGTTTCAATGAGCAGTTCTTC.